These T cell receptor beta chains were read from a single sample in a study of T cell repertoires in cytomegalovirus infection. Each CDR3 protein gets one entry after TCRdb re-called the reads with MiXCR. The sample consists of about 180,000 distinct CDR3 sequences, 13% to 15% of them appearing once. The sequenced material came from PBMCs. These receptors all stem from a human donor in good health (CMV status not recorded). Some clones in this sample may be carry-over from other donors' samples. Both conserved end residues are part of each CDR3. A D gene is named only where the DNA matches it firmly. Size values are once, few and many counts, or a class for expanded clones, and some rows have none.

TGCAGCGTCGCTAGGGACAGAAATCAGCCCCAGCATTTT | CSVARDRNQPQHF | many | TRBD1 | TRBJ1-5 | TRBV29-1
TGTGCCAGCAGCTTGGGCAGTTCCTATGGCTACACCTTC | CASSLGSSYGYTF | many | - | TRBJ1-2 | TRBV7-2
TGTGCCAGCAGTCAAATTACAGGGTCTGAAGCTTTCTTT | CASSQITGSEAFF | few | - | TRBJ1-1 | TRBV6-4
TGTGCCAGCAGGAGGGACAGAACCAACACCGGGGAGCTGTTTTTT | CASRRDRTNTGELFF | - | TRBD1 | TRBJ2-2 | TRBV5-4
TGTGCCAGCAGCCGCGGCTCAGGGAGAGAGACCCAGTACTTC | CASSRGSGRETQYF | - | - | TRBJ2-5 | TRBV11-2
TGCAGCGTTGCGCTTGTGGACACTGAAGCTTTCTTT | CSVALVDTEAFF | - | - | TRBJ1-1 | TRBV29-1
TGTGCCAGCAGTTACTCGGGGGGAGACGATAGCAATCAGCCCCAGCATTTT | CASSYSGGDDSNQPQHF | many | - | TRBJ1-5 | TRBV6-6
TGTGCCAGCATTGACACAGGCACTGAAGCTTTCTTT | CASIDTGTEAFF | few | - | TRBJ1-1 | TRBV6-2/TRBV6-3
TGTGCCAGCAGCCCTAATGCTAACTATGGCTACACCTTC | CASSPNANYGYTF | - | - | TRBJ1-2 | TRBV7-1
TGTGCCAGCAGCTTAATGGGCCTAACGGGTACGCAGTATTTT | CASSLMGLTGTQYF | many | - | TRBJ2-3 | TRBV7-3
TGTGCCAGCAAAGGACAGGGGATAACTGAAGCTTTCTTT | CASKGQGITEAFF | - | TRBD1 | TRBJ1-1 | TRBV6-6
TGTGCCAGCAGCTTAGGCCCTTCAACTAACTATGGCTACACCTTC | CASSLGPSTNYGYTF | few | - | TRBJ1-2 | TRBV7-6
TGTGCCAGCAGTCCCTCTGGAACTTTAAACTATGACTACACCTTC | CASSPSGTLNYDYTF | - | - | TRBJ1-2 | TRBV6-6
TGTGCCAGCAGCCCGTCTCAGACGGGGTATTATGGCTACACCTTC | CASSPSQTGYYGYTF | - | - | TRBJ1-2 | TRBV3-1
TGTGCCAGCAGCTTGGCCGGATATGGAGGCTACACCTTC | CASSLAGYGGYTF | many | - | TRBJ1-2 | TRBV5-4
TGCAGCGTGCACCAGGGGGCACAAGAAAAACTGTTTTTT | CSVHQGAQEKLFF | - | TRBD1 | TRBJ1-4 | TRBV29-1
TGCAGTGCTGCCCGTGAATCCGTTGGTGAGCAGTTCTTC | CSAARESVGEQFF | few | - | TRBJ2-1 | TRBV20-1
TGTGCCAGCAGTGAGACAGGGCCAAGGCAGCCCCAGCATTTT | CASSETGPRQPQHF | many | TRBD1 | TRBJ1-5 | TRBV6-1
TGTGCCAGCGGCGTAATTACTCTCAAGGCTTTCTTT | CASGVITLKAFF | many | - | TRBJ1-1 | TRBV7-2
TGTGCCAGCAGCGCGATCGGGGGAGCTGGAAACACCATATATTTT | CASSAIGGAGNTIYF | many | - | TRBJ1-3 | TRBV7-2
TGTGCCAGCAGCTTAGAGGGGACAACCAATCAGCCCCAGCATTTT | CASSLEGTTNQPQHF | few | - | TRBJ1-5 | TRBV7-2
TGTGCCAGTAGGGGGGGACAGAATAATTCACCCCTCCACTTT | CASRGGQNNSPLHF | many | TRBD1 | TRBJ1-6 | TRBV19
TGTGCCAGCAGCTTACCCCGAACCCGGACCGATACGCAGTATTTT | CASSLPRTRTDTQYF | many | - | TRBJ2-3 | TRBV7-8
TGTGCCAGCAGCTTAGGGGCAGGGCACACTGAAGCTTTCTTT | CASSLGAGHTEAFF | many | - | TRBJ1-1 | TRBV7-8
TGTGCCAGCAGTTTCCCTGGGGCGGCTACCTACAATGAGCAGTTCTTC | CASSFPGAATYNEQFF | - | - | TRBJ2-1 | TRBV6-2/TRBV6-3
TGTGCCAGCAGCGTAGTTGCGGGATCCTACAATGAGCAGTTCTTC | CASSVVAGSYNEQFF | - | - | TRBJ2-1 | TRBV9
TGCGCCAGCAGCTCATCGGACGGGCTGGTCTTT | CASSSSDGLVF | - | - | TRBJ1-1 | TRBV5-1
TGTGCCAGCAGCTCGCCAGGGTACAATGAGCAGTTCTTC | CASSSPGYNEQFF | many | - | TRBJ2-1 | TRBV7-2
TGTGCCAGTGCCACAGACAGGACCTACAATGAGCAGTTCTTC | CASATDRTYNEQFF | few | - | TRBJ2-1 | TRBV19
TGTGCCAGCGTCGGGGGCTTGAACACTGAAGCTTTCTTT | CASVGGLNTEAFF | few | - | TRBJ1-1 | TRBV14
TGCAGCGTTGAAAGAGGGTTGGCAGATACGCAGTATTTT | CSVERGLADTQYF | many | - | TRBJ2-3 | TRBV29-1
TGCGCCAGCAGCTCGGGACAGGGGGCAGAGACCCAGTACTTC | CASSSGQGAETQYF | - | TRBD1 | TRBJ2-5 | TRBV5-1
TGTGCCATCAACGCAAATAAGGGGCCCTACGAGCAGTACTTC | CAINANKGPYEQYF | - | - | TRBJ2-7 | TRBV10-3
TGTGCCAGCAGCCGCGGTGGTGACGAGCAGTACTTC | CASSRGGDEQYF | many | - | TRBJ2-7 | TRBV12-3/TRBV12-4
TGTGCCAGCAGCCCACGAGGGACAGGCCTGAACTATGGCTACACCTTC | CASSPRGTGLNYGYTF | few | TRBD1 | TRBJ1-2 | TRBV7-9
TGTGCCAGCAGCTCCCCCAAGGGTCGAAATCAGCCCCAGCATTTT | CASSSPKGRNQPQHF | many | - | TRBJ1-5 | TRBV7-2
TGTGCCAGCAGTCTTCCGACCGGACGGTACTCCTACGAGCAGTACTTC | CASSLPTGRYSYEQYF | many | - | TRBJ2-7 | TRBV6-2/TRBV6-3
TGTGCCAGCAGTTTTGGGCAGGGGCTAGCAGATACGCAGTATTTT | CASSFGQGLADTQYF | few | - | TRBJ2-3 | TRBV12-3/TRBV12-4
TGCAGTGCTAGTGCTGGGGATAGCAATCAGCCCCAGCATTTT | CSASAGDSNQPQHF | few | - | TRBJ1-5 | TRBV20-1
TGTGCCAGTAAGGATTGGGCGGATAGCACAGATACGCAGTATTTT | CASKDWADSTDTQYF | many | - | TRBJ2-3 | TRBV19
TGTGCCAGCAGCTTAACTGGTCCATCCGGGGAGCTGTTTTTT | CASSLTGPSGELFF | many | - | TRBJ2-2 | TRBV7-2
TGTGCCAGCAGTCCGACTCGAGAGACCCAGTACTTC | CASSPTRETQYF | - | - | TRBJ2-5 | TRBV6-2/TRBV6-3
TGTGCCAGCAGCGCGACGGGATCCGGGGAGCTGTTTTTT | CASSATGSGELFF | many | - | TRBJ2-2 | TRBV7-2
TGTGCCAGCAGTTTCCCCTCTGGGGCCAACGTCCTGACTTTC | CASSFPSGANVLTF | - | - | TRBJ2-6 | TRBV28
TGCGCCAGCAGCTTGGCCGACAGGGCAACTAATGAAAAACTGTTTTTT | CASSLADRATNEKLFF | - | TRBD1 | TRBJ1-4 | TRBV5-1
TGTGCCAGCACCGTGACAGGTACCCTCTCTGGGGCCAACGTCCTGACTTTC | CASTVTGTLSGANVLTF | many | - | TRBJ2-6 | TRBV5-6
TGTGCCAGTAGTACCGCCGGGCCCAATCAGCCCCAGCATTTT | CASSTAGPNQPQHF | many | - | TRBJ1-5 | TRBV19
TGTGCCAGCAGCCCGACGCTGCTAGAGGGGGGGAAAAACACTGAAGCTTTCTTT | CASSPTLLEGGKNTEAFF | many | - | TRBJ1-1 | TRBV7-6
TGTGCCAGCAGCTTAGGAACAGTTCCGAATTCACCCCTCCACTTT | CASSLGTVPNSPLHF | many | - | TRBJ1-6 | TRBV11-2
TGTGCCTCCCGCGCTTCACGGGGGACAGGGGGAGATGAAAAACTGTTTTTT | CASRASRGTGGDEKLFF | many | TRBD1 | TRBJ1-4 | TRBV10-3
TGTGCCAGCAGAGGGACTAGCGGACACAATGAGCAGTTCTTC | CASRGTSGHNEQFF | - | TRBD2 | TRBJ2-1 | TRBV25-1
TGTGCCAGCAGCCTATCGGGAGGTGAGCAGTTCTTC | CASSLSGGEQFF | many | TRBD2 | TRBJ2-1 | TRBV7-2
TGTGCCAGCAGCATCGATATACTTACCGGAAACACCATATATTTT | CASSIDILTGNTIYF | many | - | TRBJ1-3 | TRBV7-2
TGTGCCAGCAGTCCGGACAGGTGGAACCTAAATGAAAAACTGTTTTTT | CASSPDRWNLNEKLFF | many | TRBD1 | TRBJ1-4 | TRBV6-5
TGTGCCAGCAGTCCAGACAGGGGGAGACTTACTGAAGCTTTCTTT | CASSPDRGRLTEAFF | - | TRBD1 | TRBJ1-1 | TRBV6-4
TGTGCCAGCAGCCCCGGGTCCTTCGCCCCCTACGAGCAGTACTTC | CASSPGSFAPYEQYF | - | - | TRBJ2-7 | TRBV7-2
TGTGCCAGCAGCTCCACGGACAGGGGCCCTGGCTACACCTTC | CASSSTDRGPGYTF | many | TRBD1 | TRBJ1-2 | TRBV7-2
TGCGCCAGCACCTTGACCGGGGGGGTCGACGAGCAGTACTTC | CASTLTGGVDEQYF | few | TRBD2 | TRBJ2-7 | TRBV5-1
TGTGCCAGCAGTTTACGGGGGGGGTCTGAAGCTTTCTTT | CASSLRGGSEAFF | many | - | TRBJ1-1 | TRBV12-3/TRBV12-4